This passage covers 32 T cell receptor beta chains from one sample sequenced in a study of blood T cell repertoires in COVID-19. Data came from immunoSEQ multiplex PCR; TCRdb stores just in-frame clones and leaves some out. Found here are about 480,000 clones, over 75% of them singletons; the top ten hold approximately 1.8%. What was sequenced was PBMCs or T cells enriched from blood (not recorded which). The receptors stem from a middle-aged woman who had recovered from COVID-19.

The rearrangement joins TRBV12-5 to TRBJ2-4; no clear D gene. V lost 1 base and J lost 1, with 5 bases in between. The CDR3 runs to 14 residues. Germline V lookup: CDR1 LGHNT, CDR2 FRNRAP. This chain's CDR3 is CASGLGLAKNIQYF. DNA for the CDR3: TGTGCTAGTGGTTTGGGACTCGCCAAAAACATTCAGTACTTC.

V gene TRBV10-3 combines with J gene TRBJ2-7; D gene unclear. Looked up from germline, CDR1 is ENHRY and CDR2 is SYGVKD. The germline V and J ends were trimmed by 0 bases and 3 bases, with 6 bases remaining between them. This CDR3 has 13 amino acids. This chain's CDR3 is CAISESAYYEQYF. CDR3 sequence (DNA): TGTGCCATCAGTGAGTCGGCATACTACGAGCAGTACTTC.

This clone was picked up a small number of times. The chain couples TRBV10-1 to TRBJ1-1, with D perhaps TRBD1 (5 bases). Trimming pared 4 bases from V and 7 bases from J, leaving 13 bases between. The CDR3 totals 13 residues. CDR1 WNHNN and CDR2 SYGVQD come from the germline V gene (reference sequence). CDR3 residues: CASSADSRLEAFF. The DNA of the CDR3 is TGCGCCAGCAGTGCCGACAGCCGCCTTGAAGCTTTCTTT.

This clone appeared a single time. The J gene is TRBJ2-7, the V gene TRBV27, with 11 bases fitting TRBD2. The trim removed 2 bases at V and 7 bases at J, leaving 10 bases unmatched. This CDR3 spans 16 amino acids. In germline, CDR1 is MNHEY, CDR2 SMNVEV (reference sequence). The CDR3 bases are TGTGCCAGCAGTTTAAGGTTAGCGGGAGGGCCGGGGGAGCAGTACTTC. It yields the protein CASSLRLAGGPGEQYF.

The CDR3 loop reads CASSPLTDSGYNEQFF. Here the CDR3 DNA reads TGTGCCAGCTCACCCCTCACGGACTCCGGATACAATGAGCAGTTCTTC. The chain carries TRBV18 and TRBJ2-1; a weak D match, TRBD2 (5 bases). Germline CDR1 is KGHSH and CDR2 is LQKENI. This CDR3 comprises 16 residues. V lost 3 bases to trimming and J lost 4 bases, with 16 bases between them.

The chain combines TRBV18 with TRBJ1-1; D is possibly TRBD1 (6 bases). V was pared by 0 bases and J by 4 bases, with 9 bases between. Germline-derived CDR1 and CDR2 are KGHSH and LQKENI. The length of the CDR3 is 14 residues. This CDR3 reads CASSPPGASTEAFF. The CDR3 DNA reads TGTGCCAGCTCACCACCGGGGGCTAGCACTGAAGCTTTCTTT.

V usage is TRBV4-3 and J usage is TRBJ2-1, with TRBD1 identical over 8 bases. Germline V gives CDR1 LGHNA, CDR2 YSLEER. The V segment lost 2 bases and the J segment 3 bases; nucleotides outside the gene matches: 12. The CDR3 is 18 amino acids. CDR3 bases: TGCGCCAGCAGCCAATGGGGCCCAGGGGGCGAGGGCTACAATGAGCAGTTCTTC. The encoded protein is CASSQWGPGGEGYNEQFF.

This clone occurred a few times. The CDR3 DNA is TGTGCCAGCAGTTACAGGGACCAAGAGACCCAGTACTTC. Residues: CASSYRDQETQYF. The V gene is TRBV27, the J gene TRBJ2-5, with D possibly matching TRBD1 (6 bases). The germline V gene encodes CDR1 MNHEY and CDR2 SMNVEV (reference sequence). The CDR3 has 13 residues. V was pared by 4 bases and J by 0 bases, with 6 bases between.

The gene calls are TRBV10-2 and TRBJ2-1, with D possibly matching TRBD2 (6 bases). Germline assignment: CDR1 WSHSY and CDR2 SAAADI. V was cut by 6 bases and J by 7 bases, with 13 bases left in between. CDR3 length: 13 amino acids. CDR3 sequence: CASREAGGNEQFF. The CDR3 bases are TGCGCCAGCAGGGAGGCTGGAGGGAATGAGCAGTTCTTC.

The chain employs TRBV30 and TRBJ1-1; D gene unclear. Trimming removed 3 bases from V and 4 bases from J, with 12 bases in between. Germline CDR1 is GTSNPN and CDR2 is SVGIG (reference sequence). This CDR3 is built from 13 residues. The CDR3 DNA sequence: TGTGCCTGGAGCCTTGGGCGGGGCACTGAAGCTTTCTTT. Translating it yields CAWSLGRGTEAFF.

Of note for this clone: Other DNA sequences of this sample code for an identical CDR3. This chain uses TRBV19 with TRBJ2-3; no definite D call. CDR1 LNHDA and CDR2 SQIVND come from the germline V gene (reference sequence). The length of the CDR3 is 11 residues. The V gene lost 5 bases and the J gene lost 6 bases, with 6 bases spanning the gap. CDR3 DNA sequence: TGTGCCAGTAGTCTGGCTGATACGCAGTATTTT. Translating it yields CASSLADTQYF.

CDR3 protein: CATSRRTAYEQYF. In nucleotides, the CDR3 is TGTGCCACCAGCAGAAGGACAGCCTACGAGCAGTACTTC. The chain is built from TRBV15 and TRBJ2-7, with D perhaps TRBD1 (6 bases). Trimming took 2 bases from V and 2 from J, leaving 7 bases between them. The CDR3 spans 13 residues. Germline V lookup: CDR1 LNHNV, CDR2 YYDKDF (reference sequence).

J is TRBJ2-3 and V is TRBV4-1; unclear D gene. Germline loops: CDR1 MGHRA, CDR2 YSYEKL. The CDR3 is 14 amino acids. Trimming took off 0 bases at V and 3 bases at J, with 7 bases between the two ends. The CDR3: CASSQDFLTDTQYF. The CDR3, as DNA: TGCGCCAGCAGCCAAGATTTTCTTACAGATACGCAGTATTTT.

The chain has TRBV7-2 and TRBJ1-5, with D tentatively TRBD1 (6 bases). The CDR3 has 13 residues. Germline values: CDR1 SGHTA, CDR2 FQGNSA. The germline V and J ends were trimmed by 6 bases and 6 bases, with 12 bases remaining between them. Here the CDR3 DNA reads TGTGCCAGCAGTGTACAGGGTTTTCAGCCCCAGCATTTT. Translating it yields CASSVQGFQPQHF. The entire variable domain, with the rest obtained from reference TRBV7-2 and TRBJ1-5, is as follows: GAGVSQSPSNKVTEKGKDVELRCDPISGHTALYWYRQSLGQGLEFLIYFQGNSAPDKSGLPSDRFSAERTGGSVSTLTIQRTQQEDSAVYLCASSVQGFQPQHFGDGTRLSIL.

The chain couples TRBV5-1 to TRBJ2-3; D might be TRBD2 (5 bases). V lost 4 bases to trimming and J lost 0 bases, with 12 bases between them. Germline values: CDR1 SGHRS, CDR2 YFSETQ. This CDR3 has 15 residues. For the CDR3, the DNA is TGCGCCAGCAGCCAGAGCGGAACTAGCACAGATACGCAGTATTTT. Amino acids: CASSQSGTSTDTQYF.

The chain couples TRBV23-1 to TRBJ2-7; 9 nucleotides align to TRBD2. TRBV23-1 is designated an ORF whose function remains uncertain. CDR3 length equals 18 residues. J was trimmed by 2 bases and V by 2 bases; bases with no gene match: 13. CDR3 in amino acids: CASSQGQRGAGVPYEQYF. CDR3 in DNA: TGCGCCAGCAGTCAAGGCCAGCGGGGGGCGGGAGTCCCCTACGAGCAGTACTTC.

The J gene is TRBJ1-3, the V gene TRBV29-1; maybe TRBD1 (6 bases). The CDR3 has 12 amino acids. CDR1 and CDR2 from the germline V gene are SQVTM and ANQGSEA. V was cut by 8 bases and J by 3 bases, with 11 bases left in between. CDR3 in DNA: TGCAGCTTCCGGACAGATGGAAACACCATATATTTT. It codes for CSFRTDGNTIYF.

Remarks on this clone: The sample contains more than one DNA sequence encoding this CDR3. The rearrangement links TRBV7-2 to TRBJ1-2; TRBD1 matches at 7 bases. The V segment lost 5 bases and the J segment 0 bases; nucleotides outside the gene matches: 3. The CDR3 is 14 amino acids. Looked up from germline, CDR1 is SGHTA and CDR2 is FQGNSA. This CDR3 is CASSPGQANYGYTF. CDR3 nucleotides: TGTGCCAGCAGCCCCGGACAGGCTAACTATGGCTACACCTTC.

The V and J genes are TRBV4-3 and TRBJ1-2, with 10 bases aligning to TRBD1. This CDR3 comprises 16 residues. Looked up from germline, CDR1 is LGHNA and CDR2 is YSLEER. After removal of 0 bases from V and 2 bases from J, the junction contained 3 bases not matched to a gene. The CDR3, as DNA: TGCGCCAGCAGCCAAGATAGGGGACAGGGGAACTATGGCTACACCTTC. Protein sequence: CASSQDRGQGNYGYTF.

The V call is TRBV28, the J call TRBJ1-5; 7 bases line up with TRBD1. J lost 2 bases, V lost 4 bases, and 5 bases had no gene match. CDR1 is MDHEN and CDR2 is SYDVKM in the germline V gene. The CDR3 is 15 amino acids. The CDR3 reads CASSSGQGGNQPQHF. The CDR3 DNA is TGTGCCAGCAGTTCGGGGCAGGGGGGCAATCAGCCCCAGCATTTT.

V is TRBV10-3 and J is TRBJ2-5, with D maybe TRBD2 (5 bases). Germline lookup yields CDR1 ENHRY and CDR2 SYGVKD. V was clipped by 5 bases and J by 2 bases, with 9 bases between them. CDR3 length equals 13 residues. The CDR3 region has the DNA TGTGCCATCAGTAACGGGGTTCAAGAGACCCAGTACTTC. Amino acid sequence: CAISNGVQETQYF.

The V gene is TRBV5-4, the J gene TRBJ1-1, with TRBD1 matching over 11 bases. This CDR3 is 16 amino acids long. The J segment lost 0 bases and the V segment lost 2 bases, leaving 3 bases of the junction unmatched. Germline loops: CDR1 SGHNT, CDR2 YYREEE (reference sequence). The CDR3 sequence is CASSFGTGGVNTEAFF. CDR3 sequence (DNA): TGTGCCAGCAGCTTTGGGACAGGGGGGGTGAACACTGAAGCTTTCTTT.

The chain carries TRBV24-1 and TRBJ2-1; D is unclear. The CDR3 is made up of 12 amino acids. The ends were cut back, 3 bases at V and 4 bases at J, with 3 bases in the middle. Germline CDR1 is KGHDR and CDR2 is SFDVKD. The DNA of the CDR3 is TGTGCCACCAGTGATCCTTACAATGAGCAGTTCTTC. This codes for CATSDPYNEQFF.

V is TRBV5-4 and J is TRBJ2-1, with D tentatively TRBD1 (5 bases). CDR3 length equals 13 residues. Deletions cut 2 bases from V and 4 bases from J, with 7 bases between. CDR1 SGHNT and CDR2 YYREEE come from the germline V gene (reference sequence). This chain's CDR3 is CASSFAGYNEQFF. CDR3 nucleotide sequence: TGTGCCAGCAGCTTCGCAGGGTACAATGAGCAGTTCTTC.

CDR3 bases: TGTGCCAGCAGCCCCGGACTCGATGAAAAACTGTTTTTT. Residues: CASSPGLDEKLFF. The chain is built from TRBV7-2 and TRBJ1-4; no clear D. The germline gives CDR1 SGHTA, CDR2 FQGNSA. Trimming removed 5 bases at V and 6 bases at J, with 10 bases between. The CDR3 length is 13 residues. Combining the CDR3 with reference TRBV7-2 and TRBJ1-4 gives the whole variable domain GAGVSQSPSNKVTEKGKDVELRCDPISGHTALYWYRQSLGQGLEFLIYFQGNSAPDKSGLPSDRFSAERTGGSVSTLTIQRTQQEDSAVYLCASSPGLDEKLFFGSGTQLSVL.

The V and J genes are TRBV29-1 and TRBJ2-1; TRBD2 agrees at 9 bases. Germline values: CDR1 SQVTM, CDR2 ANQGSEA. The CDR3 has 14 amino acids. The ends lost 5 bases at V and 8 bases at J; junction bases unmatched: 10. CDR3 DNA sequence: TGCAGCGTTACCTATGGCGGGAGGGCGGATGAGCAGTTCTTC. It encodes CSVTYGGRADEQFF.

The chain carries TRBV18 and TRBJ2-3; 10 nucleotides agree with TRBD2. With 5 bases clipped from V and 2 bases from J, the junction kept 4 bases outside the gene matches. The V gene's germline CDR1 is KGHSH and CDR2 LQKENI. This CDR3 comprises 15 residues. CDR3 DNA: TGTGCCAGCTCATCTAGCGGGAGAGCCACAGATACGCAGTATTTT. Its translation: CASSSSGRATDTQYF. Supplemented by reference TRBV18 and TRBJ2-3, the full variable domain reads NAGVMQNPRHLVRRRGQEARLRCSPMKGHSHVYWYRQLPEEGLKFMVYLQKENIIDESGMPKERFSAEFPKEGPSILRIQQVVRGDSAAYFCASSSSGRATDTQYFGPGTRLTVL.

The chain couples TRBV9 to TRBJ2-3; possibly TRBD2 for D (6 bases). Trimming cost V 4 bases and J 2 bases, with 17 bases left between them. The CDR3 has 16 amino acids. Germline-derived CDR1 and CDR2 are SGDLS and YYNGEE. The chain's CDR3 is CASSSSPSVYTDTQYF. The CDR3 DNA follows: TGTGCCAGCAGCTCCTCGCCTAGCGTCTACACAGATACGCAGTATTTT.

The chain has TRBV12-3 or TRBV12-4 and TRBJ2-7; D gene uncertain. V dropped 3 bases and J dropped 1 base, with 7 bases sitting between them. The length of the CDR3 is 13 residues. CDR3 loop: CASSFGKSYEQYF. CDR3 DNA: TGTGCCAGCAGTTTTGGCAAGTCCTACGAGCAGTACTTC.

This chain uses TRBV24-1 with TRBJ2-5, with 8 bases fitting TRBD2. The CDR3 spans 15 residues. Trimming at V came to 1 base and at J to 2 bases, leaving 2 bases not matched to a gene. Per germline, CDR1 KGHDR and CDR2 SFDVKD. The CDR3 is CATSDFSGAQETQYF. The DNA for the CDR3 is TGTGCCACCAGTGATTTTAGCGGGGCGCAAGAGACCCAGTACTTC.

This clone was picked up a small number of times. V usage is TRBV6-2 or TRBV6-3 and J usage is TRBJ1-1; D is unclear. Germline lookup yields CDR1 MNHEY and CDR2 SVGEGT. Trimming pared 2 bases from V and 0 bases from J, leaving 13 bases between. This CDR3 has 16 amino acids. The CDR3 DNA reads TGTGCCAGCAGTTACACTCGGACTGGCATGAACACTGAAGCTTTCTTT. Protein product: CASSYTRTGMNTEAFF.

Here the CDR3 reads CASSPGQGAYNEQFF. DNA for the CDR3: TGTGCCAGCAGTCCCGGACAGGGGGCCTACAATGAGCAGTTCTTC. This chain connects TRBV6-4 to TRBJ2-1, with 10 nucleotides matching TRBD1. The germline CDR1 and CDR2 sequences are MRHNA and SNTAGT. This CDR3 is 15 amino acids long. Trimming removed 5 bases from V and 2 bases from J; junction bases left unmatched: 3.